The 18 T cell receptor beta chains below come from one sample, sequenced in a study of T cells after yellow fever vaccination. MiXCR, run by TCRdb on the 5' RACE reads, gives a single entry per CDR3 protein. The sample includes under 200,000 distinct CDR3 sequences, 5.5% to 7.5% seen only once; the top ten take more than 2.5%. Sequenced material: CD4+ T cells sorted from PBMCs, taken more than 4 days after the first yellow fever vaccination. These receptors were collected from a man between 18 and 29 years old who received the YFV17D yellow fever vaccine.

This clonotype was seen repeatedly, ten times or more. The chain carries TRBV4-1 and TRBJ1-1, with D unclear. The V and J ends lost 1 base and 0 bases respectively, with 18 bases between them. The CDR3 length is 18 residues. Germline-derived CDR1 and CDR2 are MGHRA and YSYEKL. CDR3 region: CASSQGIAYRRVNTEAFF. CDR3 bases: TGCGCCAGCAGCCAAGGAATTGCGTACCGACGAGTGAACACTGAAGCTTTCTTT.

At least ten counts were recorded for this clonotype. The genes are TRBV6-2 or TRBV6-3 and TRBJ2-4; 7 bases agree with TRBD2. V lost 8 bases to trimming and J lost 15 bases; unmatched junction nucleotides: 13. The CDR3 totals 12 residues. Germline loops: CDR1 MNHEY, CDR2 SVGEGT. This CDR3 is CASSLLGGLMYF. The CDR3 DNA follows: TGTGCCAGCTCCCTCCTGGGGGGGTTGATGTACTTC.

The CDR3 loop reads CASSLVAGGTGNEQFF. CDR3 DNA sequence: TGTGCCAGCAGCTTAGTCGCGGGGGGGACAGGTAATGAGCAGTTCTTC. The V call is TRBV11-2, the J call TRBJ2-1; a weak D match, TRBD2 (9 bases). Per the germline V gene, CDR1 is SGHAT and CDR2 is FQNNGV. The germline V and J ends were trimmed by 1 base and 7 bases, with 17 bases remaining between them. The CDR3 sequence is 16 residues long. The variable domain in full, completed from reference TRBV11-2 and TRBJ2-1, reads EAGVAQSPRYKIIEKRQSVAFWCNPISGHATLYWYQQILGQGPKLLIQFQNNGVVDDSQLPKDRFSAERLKGVDSTLKIQPAKLEDSAVYLCASSLVAGGTGNEQFFGPGTRLTVL.

The sample holds many counts of this clonotype. The V and J genes are TRBV12-3 or TRBV12-4 and TRBJ2-5; 8 nucleotides agree with TRBD1. Losses at the gene ends were 3 bases for V and 5 bases for J; bases not matched to a gene: 5. CDR3 length: 14 residues. The DNA for the CDR3 is TGTGCCAGCAGTTTCCAGGGGGCGCGGGAGACCCAGTACTTC. Translating it yields CASSFQGARETQYF.

The genes are TRBV5-1 and TRBJ2-3; D tentatively fits TRBD1 or TRBD2 (5 bases each). CDR1 SGHRS and CDR2 YFSETQ come from the germline V gene. The CDR3 length is 15 residues. Trimming took off 4 bases at V and 0 bases at J, with 12 bases between the two ends. In DNA form, the CDR3 reads TGCGCCAGCAGCCACCGGGACGTTAGCACAGATACGCAGTATTTT. It translates to CASSHRDVSTDTQYF.

The chain is built from TRBV4-3 and TRBJ2-5, with D unclear. This CDR3 is built from 17 residues. The germline V gene has CDR1 LGHNA and CDR2 YSLEER. Trimming shortened V by 0 bases and J by 7 bases, and 21 bases separated the two germline ends. CDR3 loop: CASSQEASRPSSGTQYF. DNA for the CDR3: TGCGCCAGCAGCCAAGAAGCCAGTCGACCCTCTAGTGGGACCCAGTACTTC.

Many counts were recorded for this clonotype. V usage is TRBV7-8 and J usage is TRBJ1-6; TRBD1 might be the D (5 bases). Germline CDR1 and CDR2: SGHVS and FQNEAQ. This CDR3 spans 15 amino acids. V was cut by 3 bases and J by 10 bases, with 16 bases left in between. The CDR3 is CASSFRPGTDSPLHF. CDR3 DNA: TGTGCCAGCAGCTTCCGGCCAGGGACGGACTCACCCCTCCACTTT.

This clonotype was detected a few times. The rearrangement uses TRBV20-1 and TRBJ2-5; 12 bases are a match to TRBD1. CDR3 size: 15 residues. Germline V gives CDR1 DFQATT, CDR2 SNEGSKA (reference sequence). Germline trimming cut 5 bases from V and 7 bases from J; bases unmatched to any gene: 11. CDR3 residues: CSASNRDRGLGTQYF. DNA of the CDR3: TGCAGTGCTTCGAACCGGGACAGGGGGCTCGGGACCCAGTACTTC.

This clonotype appeared a few times. This CDR3 reads CASSSRLNTEAFF. Written as DNA, the CDR3 is TGTGCCAGCAGCTCGAGATTGAACACTGAAGCTTTCTTT. The chain joins TRBV11-1 to TRBJ1-1, with D unresolved. Germline lookup yields CDR1 SGHAT and CDR2 FQDESV (reference sequence). The CDR3 has 13 residues. Trimming removed 4 bases at V and 0 bases at J, with 6 bases between. The whole variable domain, filled in from reference TRBV11-1 and TRBJ1-1, reads EAEVAQSPRYKITEKSQAVAFWCDPISGHATLYWYRQILGQGPELLVQFQDESVVDDSQLPKDRFSAERLKGVDSTLKIQPAELGDSAMYLCASSSRLNTEAFFGQGTRLTVV.

This clonotype has a handful of counts. This chain joins TRBV6-5 and TRBJ1-1, with 10 nucleotides matching TRBD1. This CDR3 region has 15 residues. The ends lost 6 bases at V and 4 bases at J; junction bases unmatched: 8. CDR1 is MNHEY and CDR2 is SVGAGI in the germline V gene. CDR3 loop: CASSSLTGGGTEAFF. CDR3 DNA sequence: TGTGCCAGCAGCTCTCTGACAGGGGGCGGCACTGAAGCTTTCTTT.

The chain links TRBV3-1 to TRBJ2-5; 10 nucleotides line up with TRBD2. The CDR3 runs 15 residues. Germline V gene sequence: CDR1 LGHDT, CDR2 YNNKEL (reference sequence). V shed 8 bases, J shed 3 bases, and the junction held 9 bases outside the gene matches. The CDR3 DNA is TGTGCCAGCTGCCGAGCGGGGGGGCCCAAAGAGACCCAGTACTTC. Its protein is CASCRAGGPKETQYF.

This clonotype showed up just a few times. This chain connects TRBV4-1 to TRBJ1-5; 9 bases map to TRBD1. This CDR3 spans 16 amino acids. Trimming removed 3 bases from V and 6 bases from J; junction bases left unmatched: 9. The germline V gene encodes CDR1 MGHRA and CDR2 YSYEKL. CDR3 sequence: CASSQSGQGATQPQHF. In nucleotides, the CDR3 is TGCGCCAGCAGCCAGTCGGGACAGGGTGCGACTCAGCCCCAGCATTTT.

This clonotype was counted at least ten times. CDR3: CASSLVRRFTKTQYF. CDR3 DNA: TGCGCCAGCAGCTTGGTCCGCCGGTTTACGAAGACCCAGTACTTC. The V and J genes are TRBV5-1 and TRBJ2-5; no reliable D call. V lost 0 bases and J 6 bases, leaving 15 bases between the germline ends. Germline assignment: CDR1 SGHRS and CDR2 YFSETQ. This CDR3 is built from 15 residues.

This clonotype was counted at least ten times. V is TRBV9 and J is TRBJ2-3, with 13 nucleotides matching TRBD2. The germline V gene encodes CDR1 SGDLS and CDR2 YYNGEE. CDR3 size: 16 residues. Trimming took 4 bases from V and 2 from J; bases not matched to a gene: 4. The CDR3 is CASSMGLAGTTDTQYF. The CDR3 bases are TGTGCCAGCAGCATGGGACTAGCGGGGACCACAGATACGCAGTATTTT.

This rearrangement joins TRBV28 to TRBJ1-2, with 9 bases fitting TRBD1. CDR3 length: 16 amino acids. Per germline, CDR1 MDHEN and CDR2 SYDVKM. The V and J ends lost 5 bases and 8 bases, in that order; junction bases with no gene match: 15. DNA for the CDR3: TGTGCCAGCAGTCCGGCCACCGGGACAGGGTTGAAAGGCTACACCTTC. Amino acids: CASSPATGTGLKGYTF.

In its sample, this clonotype was seen many times. The chain carries TRBV5-1 and TRBJ2-7; maybe TRBD2 (6 bases). V lost 4 bases and J lost 7, with 15 bases in between. The CDR3 loop spans 13 amino acids. Germline CDR1 and CDR2: SGHRS and YFSETQ. The CDR3 bases are TGCGCCAGCAGCATAAGCACCGGGAGAGAGCAGTACTTC. Its protein product is CASSISTGREQYF.

This clonotype was seen a few times. The J gene is TRBJ1-4, the V gene TRBV28; D is possibly TRBD1 (5 bases). The CDR3 extends over 14 amino acids. Germline V gene lookup returns CDR1 MDHEN and CDR2 SYDVKM. Trimming took 8 bases from V and 2 from J, leaving 12 bases between them. The CDR3 reads CASLPGTTNEKLFF. The CDR3 coding sequence is TGTGCCAGCCTCCCCGGGACGACTAATGAAAAACTGTTTTTT.

This clonotype has only one observation. One junction end disagrees with the germline gene, perhaps due to a read error. The chain recombines TRBV6-2 or TRBV6-3 with TRBJ2-1; 12 positions match TRBD2. From germline, CDR1 is MNHEY and CDR2 SVGEGT. There are 16 residues in the CDR3. The CDR3 nucleotides are TGTGTCAGCAGTTACCCTCTAGCGGGGGGGCCTAATGAGCAGTTCTTC. It is translated as CVSSYPLAGGPNEQFF.